The TCR beta chain under discussion was sequenced for a study of technical replicates of blood from a few donors. The protocol was immunoSEQ multiplex PCR, while the TCRdb copy is restricted to in-frame clones and leaves out a portion. The sample yields 15,000 to 20,000 clones, roughly 88% seen once. The clonotype comes from a human donor in good health. The sample taken for sequencing was PBMCs.

The CDR3 loop is CASSLDLGYYEQYF. The CDR3 DNA follows: TGTGCCAGCAGCTTAGATCTAGGTTACTACGAGCAGTACTTC. The V call is TRBV11-2, the J call TRBJ2-7; D remains ambiguous. The germline CDR1 and CDR2 sequences are SGHAT and FQNNGV. The V and J ends lost 0 bases and 3 bases respectively, with 9 bases between them. This CDR3 spans 14 amino acids.